This TCR beta chain was documented in a study of T cells in Graves' hyperthyroidism and ophthalmopathy. Study-wide context: Staff took peripheral blood when the initial diagnosis was made, before any treatment began. Study findings and constraints: The model anticipated ophthalmopathy a median around six months pre-onset. Clonotypes that were expanded in thyroid above 0.001 mostly appeared in blood too.

At least ten counts were recorded for this clonotype. Its antigen is unknown. What was amplified from RNA transcripts were TCR beta CDR3 regions. TCR CDR3 underwent first-round RT-PCR with the HTBI primer set. One entry per CDR3 protein results from TCRdb running MiXCR on the multiplex PCR reads. The sample lists fewer than 750,000 distinct CDR3 sequences, around 13% occurring once. Thyroid ultrasound and orbital computed tomography, with clinical symptoms and serum thyroxine and TRAb, informed diagnoses. Sequenced sample: blood. The sequence was collected from a woman aged 50 to 60 with Graves' ophthalmopathy.

CDR3 nucleotide sequence: TGTGCCAGCAGCCTGGGACAGGGGAAGGGGTTTAGCAATCAGCCCCAGCATTTT. Translating it yields CASSLGQGKGFSNQPQHF. The chain employs TRBV28 and TRBJ1-5; 10 positions agree with TRBD1. The length of the CDR3 is 18 residues. V was pared by 6 bases and J by 0 bases, with 11 bases of the junction left unmatched. CDR1 is MDHEN and CDR2 is SYDVKM in the germline V gene. The full variable domain, completed using reference TRBV28 and TRBJ1-5, is DVKVTQSSRYLVKRTGEKVFLECVQDMDHENMFWYRQDPGLGLRLIYFSYDVKMKEKGDIPEGYSVSREKKERFSLILESASTNQTSMYLCASSLGQGKGFSNQPQHFGDGTRLSIL.